The T cell receptor beta chain under discussion was sequenced for a study of blood T cell repertoires in COVID-19. Per the original methods: By means of reference gene primer amplification, nucleated cell counts were estimated. Data came from immunoSEQ multiplex PCR; TCRdb stores just in-frame clones and leaves some out. The V and J calls and the clone size are those of that table, but D and trimming were determined from the DNA. Of 100,000 to 150,000 clones in the sample, approximately 90% were seen once. The germline CDR1 and CDR2 sequences are MDHEN and SYDVKM. Between the trimmed V and J ends, which lost 7 bases and 3 bases, there was a span of 21 bases. This CDR3 comprises 16 residues.

The V call is TRBV28, the J call TRBJ1-1; the D gene is possibly TRBD1 (5 bases). The sequencing input was peripheral blood. The origin of this receptor is a man aged 50 to 59 with acute or convalescent COVID-19. This chain's CDR3 is CASTLGQGRSYTEAFF. The CDR3 bases are TGTGCCAGCACATTGGGGCAGGGTCGCTCATACACTGAAGCTTTCTTT.